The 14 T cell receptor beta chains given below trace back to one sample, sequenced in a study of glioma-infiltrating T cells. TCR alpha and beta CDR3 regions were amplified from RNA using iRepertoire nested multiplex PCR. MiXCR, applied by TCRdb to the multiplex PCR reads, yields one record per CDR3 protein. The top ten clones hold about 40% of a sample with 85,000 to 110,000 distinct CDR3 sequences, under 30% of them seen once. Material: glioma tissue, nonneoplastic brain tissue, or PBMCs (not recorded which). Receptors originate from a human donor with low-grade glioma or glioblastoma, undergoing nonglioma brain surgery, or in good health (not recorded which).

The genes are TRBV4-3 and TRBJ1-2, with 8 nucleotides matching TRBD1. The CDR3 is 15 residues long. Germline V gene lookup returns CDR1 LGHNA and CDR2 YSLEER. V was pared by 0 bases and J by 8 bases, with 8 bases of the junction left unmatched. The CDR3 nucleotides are TGCGCCAGCAGCCAAGATAGGGCAGGGGGCTGGGGCTACACCTTC. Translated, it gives CASSQDRAGGWGYTF.

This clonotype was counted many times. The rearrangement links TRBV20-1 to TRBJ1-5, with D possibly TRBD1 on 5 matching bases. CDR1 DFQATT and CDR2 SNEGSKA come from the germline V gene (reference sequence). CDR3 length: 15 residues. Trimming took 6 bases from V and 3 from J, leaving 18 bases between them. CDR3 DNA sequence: TGCAGTGCAGGTGACAGCTTCGATTCCAATCAGCCCCAGCATTTT. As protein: CSAGDSFDSNQPQHF.

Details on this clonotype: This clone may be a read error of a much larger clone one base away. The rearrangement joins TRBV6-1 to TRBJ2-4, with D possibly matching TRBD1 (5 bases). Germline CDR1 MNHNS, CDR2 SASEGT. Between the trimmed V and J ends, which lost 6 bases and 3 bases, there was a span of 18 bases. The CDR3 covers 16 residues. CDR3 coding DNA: TGTGCCAGCAGAACCTCTCAGGGTCTGGTCAAAAACATTCAGTACTTC. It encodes CASRTSQGLVKNIQYF.

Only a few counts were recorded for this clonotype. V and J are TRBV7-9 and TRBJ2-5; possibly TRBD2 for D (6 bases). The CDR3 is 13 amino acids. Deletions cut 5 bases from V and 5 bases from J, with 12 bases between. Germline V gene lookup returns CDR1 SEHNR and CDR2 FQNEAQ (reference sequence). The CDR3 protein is CASSPKGRETQYF. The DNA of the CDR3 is TGTGCCAGCAGCCCAAAGGGGAGGGAGACCCAGTACTTC.

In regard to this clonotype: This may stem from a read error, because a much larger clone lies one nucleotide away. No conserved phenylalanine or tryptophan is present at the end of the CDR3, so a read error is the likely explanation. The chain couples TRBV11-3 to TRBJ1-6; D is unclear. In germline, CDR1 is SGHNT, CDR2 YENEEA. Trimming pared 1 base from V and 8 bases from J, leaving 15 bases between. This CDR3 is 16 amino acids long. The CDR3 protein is CASSLAGLWTYSPLHL. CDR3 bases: TGTGCCAGCAGCTTAGCCGGACTATGGACTTATTCACCCCTCCACCTT.

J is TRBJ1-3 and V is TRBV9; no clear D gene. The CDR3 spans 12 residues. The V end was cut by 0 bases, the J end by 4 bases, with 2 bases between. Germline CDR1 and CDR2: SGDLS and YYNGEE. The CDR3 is CASSVAGNTIYF. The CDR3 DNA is TGTGCCAGCAGCGTAGCCGGAAACACCATATATTTT.

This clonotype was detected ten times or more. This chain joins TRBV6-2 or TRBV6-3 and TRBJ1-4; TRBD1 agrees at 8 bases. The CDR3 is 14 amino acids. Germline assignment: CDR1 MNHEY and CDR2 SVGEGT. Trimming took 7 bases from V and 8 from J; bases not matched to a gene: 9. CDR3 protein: CASNDGQGGEKLFF. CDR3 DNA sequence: TGTGCCAGCAATGACGGACAGGGAGGCGAAAAACTGTTTTTT.

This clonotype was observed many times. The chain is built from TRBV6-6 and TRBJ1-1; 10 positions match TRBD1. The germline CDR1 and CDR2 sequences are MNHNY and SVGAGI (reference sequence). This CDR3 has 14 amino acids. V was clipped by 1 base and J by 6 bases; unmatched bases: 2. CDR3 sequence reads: CASSYWDRGAEAFF. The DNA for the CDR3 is TGTGCCAGCAGTTACTGGGACAGGGGAGCTGAAGCTTTCTTT.

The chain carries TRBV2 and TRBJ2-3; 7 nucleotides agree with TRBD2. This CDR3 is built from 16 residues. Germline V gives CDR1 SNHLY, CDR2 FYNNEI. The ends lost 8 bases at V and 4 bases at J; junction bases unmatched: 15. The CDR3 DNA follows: TGTGCCAGCGTGGGAAAAAGCGGGGCCCCCGCAGATACGCAGTATTTT. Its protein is CASVGKSGAPADTQYF.

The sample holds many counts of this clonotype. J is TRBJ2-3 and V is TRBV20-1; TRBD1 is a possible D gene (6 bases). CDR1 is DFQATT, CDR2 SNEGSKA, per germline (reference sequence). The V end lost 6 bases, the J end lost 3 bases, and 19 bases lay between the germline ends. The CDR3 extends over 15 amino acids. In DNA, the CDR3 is TGCAGTGCCCTGTACAGGGCTGGTGTTACAGATACGCAGTATTTT. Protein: CSALYRAGVTDTQYF.

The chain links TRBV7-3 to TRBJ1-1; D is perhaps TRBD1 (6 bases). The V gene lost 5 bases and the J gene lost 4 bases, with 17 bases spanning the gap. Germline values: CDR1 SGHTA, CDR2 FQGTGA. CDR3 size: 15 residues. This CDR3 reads CASSPNRVEGTEAFF. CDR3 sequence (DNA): TGTGCCAGCAGCCCAAACAGGGTAGAAGGCACTGAAGCTTTCTTT. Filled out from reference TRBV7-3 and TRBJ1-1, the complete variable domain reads GAGVSQTPSNKVTEKGKYVELRCDPISGHTALYWYRQSLGQGPEFLIYFQGTGAADDSGLPNDRFFAVRPEGSVSTLKIQRTERGDSAVYLCASSPNRVEGTEAFFGQGTRLTVV.

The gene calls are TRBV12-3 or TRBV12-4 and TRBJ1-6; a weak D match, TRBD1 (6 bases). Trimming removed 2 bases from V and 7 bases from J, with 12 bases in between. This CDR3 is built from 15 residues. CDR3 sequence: CASSLSDRRNSPLHF. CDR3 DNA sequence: TGTGCCAGCAGTTTATCGGACAGAAGAAATTCACCCCTCCACTTT.

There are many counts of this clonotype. The CDR3 here is CASTLVGQGAGELFF. The CDR3, as DNA: TGTGCCAGCACCCTTGTGGGACAGGGGGCCGGGGAGCTGTTTTTT. This rearrangement joins TRBV28 to TRBJ2-2; 11 nucleotides line up with TRBD1. V was pared by 7 bases and J by 6 bases, with 7 bases of the junction left unmatched. The CDR3 has 15 amino acids. Germline values: CDR1 MDHEN, CDR2 SYDVKM.

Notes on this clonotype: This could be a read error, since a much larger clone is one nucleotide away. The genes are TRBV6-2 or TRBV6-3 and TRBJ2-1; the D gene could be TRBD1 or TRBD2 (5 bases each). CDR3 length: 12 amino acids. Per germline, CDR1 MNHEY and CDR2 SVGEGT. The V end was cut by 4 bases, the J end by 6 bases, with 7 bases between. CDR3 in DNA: TGTGCCAGCAGTTCGGGGACCAATGAGCAGTTCTTC. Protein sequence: CASSSGTNEQFF.